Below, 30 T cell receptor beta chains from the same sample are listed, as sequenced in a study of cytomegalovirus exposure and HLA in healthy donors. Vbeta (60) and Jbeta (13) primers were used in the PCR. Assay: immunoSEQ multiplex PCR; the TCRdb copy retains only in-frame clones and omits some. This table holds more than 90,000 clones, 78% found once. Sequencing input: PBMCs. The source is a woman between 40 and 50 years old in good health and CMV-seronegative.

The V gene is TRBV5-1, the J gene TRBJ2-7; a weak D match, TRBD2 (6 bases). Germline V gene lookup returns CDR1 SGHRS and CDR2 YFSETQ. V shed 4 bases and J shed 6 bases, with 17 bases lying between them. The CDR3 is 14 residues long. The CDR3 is CASSPSGRPLEQYF. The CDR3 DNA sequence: TGCGCCAGCAGCCCGTCAGGGAGGCCCCTCGAGCAGTACTTC.

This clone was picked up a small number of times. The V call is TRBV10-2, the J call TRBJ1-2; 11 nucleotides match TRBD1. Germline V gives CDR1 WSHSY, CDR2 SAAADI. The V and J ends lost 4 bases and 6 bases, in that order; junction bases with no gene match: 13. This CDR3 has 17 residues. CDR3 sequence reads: CASSARTGGSGGDGYTF. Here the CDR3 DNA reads TGCGCCAGCAGTGCTCGGACAGGGGGCTCCGGGGGGGATGGCTACACCTTC.

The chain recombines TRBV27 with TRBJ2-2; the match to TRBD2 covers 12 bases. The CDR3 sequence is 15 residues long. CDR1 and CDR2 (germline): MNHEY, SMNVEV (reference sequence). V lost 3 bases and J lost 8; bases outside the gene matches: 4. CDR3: CASSFLAGGEGELFF. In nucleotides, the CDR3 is TGTGCCAGCAGTTTCCTAGCGGGAGGGGAGGGGGAGCTGTTTTTT.

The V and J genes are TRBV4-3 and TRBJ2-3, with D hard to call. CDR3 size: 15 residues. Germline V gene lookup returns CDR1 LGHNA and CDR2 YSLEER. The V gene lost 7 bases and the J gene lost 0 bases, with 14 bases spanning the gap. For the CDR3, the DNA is TGCGCCAGCAAAGATGCACCCCTAAGCACAGATACGCAGTATTTT. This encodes CASKDAPLSTDTQYF.

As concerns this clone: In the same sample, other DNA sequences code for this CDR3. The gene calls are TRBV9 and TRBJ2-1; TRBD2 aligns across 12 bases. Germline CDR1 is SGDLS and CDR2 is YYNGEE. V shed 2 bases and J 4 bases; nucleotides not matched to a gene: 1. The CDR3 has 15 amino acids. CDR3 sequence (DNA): TGTGCCAGCAGCGTTGGACTAGCGGGGTACAATGAGCAGTTCTTC. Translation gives CASSVGLAGYNEQFF.

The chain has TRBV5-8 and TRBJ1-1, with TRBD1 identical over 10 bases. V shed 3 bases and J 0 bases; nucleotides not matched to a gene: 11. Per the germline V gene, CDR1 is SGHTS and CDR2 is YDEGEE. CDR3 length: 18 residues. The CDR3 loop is CASSYWTGGTLMNTEAFF. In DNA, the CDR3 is TGTGCCAGCAGCTACTGGACAGGGGGAACTTTAATGAACACTGAAGCTTTCTTT. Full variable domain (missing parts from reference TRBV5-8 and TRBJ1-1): EAGVTQSPTHLIKTRGQQATLRCSPISGHTSVYWYQQALGLGLQFLLWYDEGEERNRGNFPPRFSGRQFPNYSSELNVNALELEDSALYLCASSYWTGGTLMNTEAFFGQGTRLTVV.

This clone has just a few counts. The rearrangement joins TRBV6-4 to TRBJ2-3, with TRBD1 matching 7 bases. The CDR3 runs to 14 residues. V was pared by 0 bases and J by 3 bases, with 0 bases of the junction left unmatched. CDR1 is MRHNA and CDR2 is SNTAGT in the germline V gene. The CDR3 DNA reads TGTGCCAGCAGTGACTCGACAGGGACAGATACGCAGTATTTT. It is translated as CASSDSTGTDTQYF.

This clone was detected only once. The CDR3, as DNA: TGTGCCAGTAGTCCAGTCCGGGACAGGGCGTATGGCTACACCTTC. Its translation is CASSPVRDRAYGYTF. V is TRBV19 and J is TRBJ1-2; 9 nucleotides agree with TRBD1. Germline V lookup: CDR1 LNHDA, CDR2 SQIVND (reference sequence). The trim removed 5 bases at V and 5 bases at J, leaving 9 bases unmatched. This CDR3 region has 15 residues.

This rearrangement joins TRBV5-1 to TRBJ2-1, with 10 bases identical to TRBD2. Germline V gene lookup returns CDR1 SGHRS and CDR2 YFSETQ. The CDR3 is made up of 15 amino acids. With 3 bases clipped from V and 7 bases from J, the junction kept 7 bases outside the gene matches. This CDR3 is CASSYRLAGYNEQFF. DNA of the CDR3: TGCGCCAGCAGCTACAGACTAGCGGGTTATAATGAGCAGTTCTTC.

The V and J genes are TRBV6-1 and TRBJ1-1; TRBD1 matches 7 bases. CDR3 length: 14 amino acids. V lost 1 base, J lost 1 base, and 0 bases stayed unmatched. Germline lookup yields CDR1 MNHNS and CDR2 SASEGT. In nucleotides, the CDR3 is TGTGCCAGCAGTGAAGGGACAGGGAACACTGAAGCTTTCTTT. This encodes CASSEGTGNTEAFF.

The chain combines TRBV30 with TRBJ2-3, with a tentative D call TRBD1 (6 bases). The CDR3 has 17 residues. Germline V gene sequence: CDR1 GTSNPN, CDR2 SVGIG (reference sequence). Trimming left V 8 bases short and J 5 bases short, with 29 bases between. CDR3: CALGQGTPTLDGDTQYF. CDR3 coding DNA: TGTGCCCTCGGCCAGGGGACCCCTACTCTGGACGGAGATACGCAGTATTTT.

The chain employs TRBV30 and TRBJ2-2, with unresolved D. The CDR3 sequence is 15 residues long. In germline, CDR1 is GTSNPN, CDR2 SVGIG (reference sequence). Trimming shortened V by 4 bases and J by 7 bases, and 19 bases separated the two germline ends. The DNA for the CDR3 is TGTGCCTGGAATACCCCCTACCCCCGGAGCGGGGAGCTGTTTTTT. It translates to CAWNTPYPRSGELFF.

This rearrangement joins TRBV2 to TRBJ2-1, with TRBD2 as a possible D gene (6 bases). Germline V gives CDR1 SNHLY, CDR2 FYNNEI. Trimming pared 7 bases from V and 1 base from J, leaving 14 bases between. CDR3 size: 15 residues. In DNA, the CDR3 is TGTGCCAGCAAGTTAGCGGACATATCCTACAATGAGCAGTTCTTC. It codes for CASKLADISYNEQFF.

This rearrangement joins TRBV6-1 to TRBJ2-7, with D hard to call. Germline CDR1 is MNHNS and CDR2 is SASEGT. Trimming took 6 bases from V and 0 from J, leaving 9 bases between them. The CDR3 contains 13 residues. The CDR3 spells CASSDLSSYEQYF. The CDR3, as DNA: TGTGCCAGCAGCGATCTTAGCTCCTACGAGCAGTACTTC.

CDR3 nucleotides: TGTGCCAGCAACCGAGAGGGGACAGGGTATAACGAGCAGTACTTC. Its protein product is CASNREGTGYNEQYF. This chain links TRBV9 with TRBJ2-7; 9 bases map to TRBD1. V lost 6 bases, J lost 5 bases, and 12 bases stayed unmatched. Germline CDR1 is SGDLS and CDR2 is YYNGEE. The CDR3 runs to 15 residues.

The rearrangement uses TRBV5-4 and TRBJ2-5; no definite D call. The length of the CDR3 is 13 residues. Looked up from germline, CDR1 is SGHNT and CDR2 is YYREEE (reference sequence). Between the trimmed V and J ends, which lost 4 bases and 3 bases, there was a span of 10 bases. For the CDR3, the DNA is TGTGCCAGCAGCCCCCGGAGAGAAGAGACCCAGTACTTC. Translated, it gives CASSPRREETQYF.

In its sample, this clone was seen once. The CDR3 region is CASRPRRGTNEKLFF. DNA of the CDR3: TGTGCCAGCAGGCCCCGGAGGGGCACTAATGAAAAACTGTTTTTT. This chain uses TRBV27 with TRBJ1-4; D possibly corresponds to TRBD1 (5 bases). The CDR3 is made up of 15 amino acids. Germline V gene lookup returns CDR1 MNHEY and CDR2 SMNVEV (reference sequence). Trimming removed 6 bases at V and 2 bases at J, with 13 bases between.

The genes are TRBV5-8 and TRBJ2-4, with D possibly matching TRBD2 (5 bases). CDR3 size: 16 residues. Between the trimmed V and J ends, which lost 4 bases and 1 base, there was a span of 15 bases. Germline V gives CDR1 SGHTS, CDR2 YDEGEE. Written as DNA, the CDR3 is TGTGCCAGCAGCGATATATTGCGGGCTGCCAAAAACATTCAGTACTTC. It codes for CASSDILRAAKNIQYF.

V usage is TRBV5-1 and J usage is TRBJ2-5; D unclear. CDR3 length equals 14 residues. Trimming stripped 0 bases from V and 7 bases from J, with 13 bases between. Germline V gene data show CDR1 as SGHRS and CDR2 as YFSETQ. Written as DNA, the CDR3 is TGCGCCAGCAGCTTGGCCATCGGTTCTGGGACCCAGTACTTC. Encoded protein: CASSLAIGSGTQYF.

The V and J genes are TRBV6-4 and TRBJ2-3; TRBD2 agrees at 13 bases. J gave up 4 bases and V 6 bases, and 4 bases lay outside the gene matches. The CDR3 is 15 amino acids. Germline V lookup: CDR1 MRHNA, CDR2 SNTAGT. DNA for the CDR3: TGTGCCAGCAGCCGACTAGCGGGGGGCGCAGATACGCAGTATTTT. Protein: CASSRLAGGADTQYF.

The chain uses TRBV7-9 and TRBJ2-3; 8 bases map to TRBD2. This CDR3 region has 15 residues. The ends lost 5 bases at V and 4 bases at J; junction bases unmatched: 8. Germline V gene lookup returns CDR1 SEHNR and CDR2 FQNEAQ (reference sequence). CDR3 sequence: CASSVRSGRADTQYF. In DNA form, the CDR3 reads TGTGCCAGCAGCGTAAGGAGCGGGAGAGCAGATACGCAGTATTTT.

The CDR3 DNA sequence: TGTGCCAGCTTCCACGCCGGGACTAGAGAACGGTCTCTGTTTTTT. Its translation: CASFHAGTRERSLFF. This rearrangement joins TRBV18 to TRBJ2-2; TRBD2 matches 8 bases. The germline gives CDR1 KGHSH, CDR2 LQKENI. V lost 7 bases, J lost 14 bases, and 18 bases stayed unmatched. The CDR3 is 15 amino acids.

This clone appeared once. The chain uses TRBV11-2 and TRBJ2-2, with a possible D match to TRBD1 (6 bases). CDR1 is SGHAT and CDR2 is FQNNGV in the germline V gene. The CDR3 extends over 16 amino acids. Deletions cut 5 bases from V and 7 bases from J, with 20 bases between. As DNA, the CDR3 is TGTGCCAGCAGCCCATCGACGACAGGTCCGGACGGGGAGCTGTTTTTT. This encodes CASSPSTTGPDGELFF.

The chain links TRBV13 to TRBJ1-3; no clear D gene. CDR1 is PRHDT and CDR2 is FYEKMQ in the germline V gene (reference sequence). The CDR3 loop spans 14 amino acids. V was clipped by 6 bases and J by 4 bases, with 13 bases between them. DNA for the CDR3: TGTGCCAGCAGGCGGGCTGGGCCCGGAAACACCATATATTTT. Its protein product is CASRRAGPGNTIYF.

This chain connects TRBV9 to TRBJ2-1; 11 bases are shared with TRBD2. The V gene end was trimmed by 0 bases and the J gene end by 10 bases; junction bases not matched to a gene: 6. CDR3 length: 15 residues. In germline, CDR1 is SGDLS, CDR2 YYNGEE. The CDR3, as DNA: TGTGCCAGCAGCGTAGATAGCGGGAGGGCCAGAGAGCAGTTCTTC. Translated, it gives CASSVDSGRAREQFF.

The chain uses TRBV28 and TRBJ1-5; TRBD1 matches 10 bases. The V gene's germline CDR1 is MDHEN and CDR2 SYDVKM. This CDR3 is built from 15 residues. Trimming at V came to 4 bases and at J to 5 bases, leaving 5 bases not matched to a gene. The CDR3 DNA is TGTGCCAGCAGTTGGGGGACAGGGGTCGATCAGCCCCAGCATTTT. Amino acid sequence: CASSWGTGVDQPQHF. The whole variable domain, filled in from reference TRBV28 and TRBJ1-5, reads DVKVTQSSRYLVKRTGEKVFLECVQDMDHENMFWYRQDPGLGLRLIYFSYDVKMKEKGDIPEGYSVSREKKERFSLILESASTNQTSMYLCASSWGTGVDQPQHFGDGTRLSIL.

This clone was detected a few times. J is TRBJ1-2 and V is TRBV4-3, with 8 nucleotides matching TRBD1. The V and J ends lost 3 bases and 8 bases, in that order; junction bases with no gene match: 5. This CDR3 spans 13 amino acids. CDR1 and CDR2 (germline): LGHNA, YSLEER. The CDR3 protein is CASSHDDRGGYTF. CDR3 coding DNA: TGCGCCAGCAGCCATGACGACAGGGGCGGCTACACCTTC.

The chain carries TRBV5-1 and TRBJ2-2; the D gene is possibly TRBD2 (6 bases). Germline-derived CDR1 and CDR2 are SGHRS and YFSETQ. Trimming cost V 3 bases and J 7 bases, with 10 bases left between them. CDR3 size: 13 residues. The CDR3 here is CASSSLAHGELFF. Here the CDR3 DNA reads TGCGCCAGCAGCTCACTAGCACACGGGGAGCTGTTTTTT.

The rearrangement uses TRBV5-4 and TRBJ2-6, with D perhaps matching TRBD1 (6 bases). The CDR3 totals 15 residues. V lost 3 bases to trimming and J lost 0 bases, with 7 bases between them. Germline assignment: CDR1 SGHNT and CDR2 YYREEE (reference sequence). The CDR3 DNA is TGTGCCAGCAGCTGGGACATCTCTGGGGCCAACGTCCTGACTTTC. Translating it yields CASSWDISGANVLTF.

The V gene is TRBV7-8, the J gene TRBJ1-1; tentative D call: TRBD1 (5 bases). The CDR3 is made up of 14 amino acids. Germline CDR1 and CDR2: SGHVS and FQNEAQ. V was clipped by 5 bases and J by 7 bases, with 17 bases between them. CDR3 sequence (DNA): TGTGCCAGCAGCCCCACCTCAGGGAGGCGTGAAGCTTTCTTT. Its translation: CASSPTSGRREAFF.